Sequencing of this T cell receptor (beta chain) was carried out in a study of PD-L1 blockade in urothelial cancer. Study overall: Bladder-origin urothelial cancer in males covered about 90% of the 29 patients. Reported median T cell count for blood samples was roughly 150,000.

Clones were sequenced by immunoSEQ multiplex PCR, and TCRdb holds only the in-frame ones, with some missing. This sample yields about 120,000 clones, of which roughly 91% are seen a single time; over 1.5% belongs to the top ten. Time point here: peripheral blood 6 weeks after treatment start. Patients' cancers were locally advanced or metastatic urothelial carcinomas. The CDR3 sequence is 14 residues long. Germline V gene data show CDR1 as SGDLS and CDR2 as YYNGEE. Trimming removed 0 bases from V and 5 bases from J, with 12 bases in between. This receptor was identified in a man in his 60s with urothelial cancer. The chain couples TRBV9 to TRBJ2-7, with D possibly matching TRBD2 (5 bases). Sequenced material: PBMCs, taken around atezolizumab (anti-PD-L1) treatment. CDR3 sequence: CASSVGPGRDEQYF. The DNA of the CDR3 is TGTGCCAGCAGCGTAGGACCCGGGCGGGACGAGCAGTACTTC.